The 29 T cell receptor beta chains reported below all come from one sample, sequenced in a study of T cell repertoires in cytomegalovirus infection (dated by TCRdb to about 2019). Sequencer: Illumina HiSeq 1500. TCRdb reprocessing: public reads trimmed at Q25 with fastp, clones called with MiXCR, in-frame beta chains kept. CDR3 protein duplicates are merged, each entry listing the most common genes and DNA. Within this sample are 170,000 or so distinct CDR3 sequences, with 13% to 15% of them counted one time only. The leading ten clones occupy roughly a quarter of the sample. Sample: PBMCs. Receptors originate from a human donor in good health (CMV status not recorded). Some clones in this sample may be carry-over from other donors' samples.

This clonotype was seen many times. The chain joins TRBV12-3 or TRBV12-4 to TRBJ1-5, with 12 bases lining up with TRBD1. The CDR3 runs to 14 residues. V dropped 6 bases and J dropped 7; count of bases not matched to a gene: 4. The CDR3 DNA follows: TGTGCCAGCAGCGGGACAGGGGGCCGGCAGCCCCAGCATTTT. Its protein is CASSGTGGRQPQHF.

This clonotype was counted many times. The genes are TRBV7-2 and TRBJ2-2, with D perhaps matching TRBD1 or TRBD2 (5 bases each). This CDR3 region has 15 residues. CDR1 and CDR2 from the germline V gene are SGHTA and FQGNSA. With 1 base removed from V and 3 bases from J, the gap between germline ends came to 9 bases. The CDR3, as DNA: TGTGCCAGCAGCTTAGTTTTGGGGGACACCGGGGAGCTGTTTTTT. It yields the protein CASSLVLGDTGELFF.

This chain joins TRBV14 and TRBJ1-1, with a weak D call TRBD1 (6 bases). Trimming pared 4 bases from V and 0 bases from J, leaving 15 bases between. Germline V gives CDR1 SGHDN, CDR2 FVKESK. CDR3 length equals 16 residues. CDR3 in DNA: TGTGCCAGCAGCCCTTCGACAGGAAGCATGAACACTGAAGCTTTCTTT. Protein product: CASSPSTGSMNTEAFF.

This clonotype was counted ten times or more. The rearrangement uses TRBV7-2 and TRBJ1-1; 9 bases agree with TRBD1. Trimming cost V 3 bases and J 11 bases; bases outside gene matches: 16. CDR1 SGHTA and CDR2 FQGNSA come from the germline V gene. The CDR3 length is 16 residues. The CDR3 sequence: CASSLGGQGLTRRAFF. The DNA of the CDR3 is TGTGCCAGCAGCTTGGGCGGACAGGGGTTAACCCGGCGGGCTTTCTTT.

This clonotype was recorded many times. The chain combines TRBV12-3 or TRBV12-4 with TRBJ2-7; perhaps TRBD2 as D (6 bases). V was pared by 8 bases and J by 2 bases, with 16 bases between. The CDR3 runs 14 residues. The CDR3 bases are TGTGCCAGCCGCCGGGACTCTCCTCCCTACGAGCAGTACTTC. Its translation is CASRRDSPPYEQYF.

This clonotype showed up many times. This chain connects TRBV7-9 to TRBJ2-2; 9 bases are shared with TRBD2. In germline, CDR1 is SEHNR, CDR2 FQNEAQ (reference sequence). Losses at the gene ends were 8 bases for V and 4 bases for J; bases not matched to a gene: 8. The CDR3 extends over 15 amino acids. This CDR3 reads CASGQAGGFTGELFF. The CDR3 nucleotides are TGTGCCAGCGGCCAAGCGGGAGGATTCACCGGGGAGCTGTTTTTT.

This clonotype came up many times. The chain links TRBV27 to TRBJ2-7; D remains ambiguous. Germline V gene data show CDR1 as MNHEY and CDR2 as SMNVEV (reference sequence). The ends were cut back, 5 bases at V and 4 bases at J, with 12 bases in the middle. The CDR3 extends over 13 amino acids. The CDR3 spells CASSPGLLYEQYF. The CDR3 nucleotides are TGTGCCAGCAGTCCCGGTCTTTTATACGAGCAGTACTTC.

CDR3 protein: CASSRTGRKQQETQYF. The DNA of the CDR3 is TGTGCCAGCAGCCGAACCGGACGGAAACAGCAAGAGACCCAGTACTTC. J is TRBJ2-5 and V is TRBV4-2; D gene ambiguous. Germline CDR1 LGHNA, CDR2 YNFKEQ. Trimming took off 4 bases at V and 2 bases at J, with 17 bases between the two ends. CDR3 length: 16 amino acids.

This chain uses TRBV29-1 with TRBJ2-5; D may be TRBD1 (6 bases). Trimming shortened V by 6 bases and J by 2 bases, and 19 bases separated the two germline ends. The CDR3 is 15 amino acids. Germline V lookup: CDR1 SQVTM, CDR2 ANQGSEA. The CDR3 region is CSVIPRTERQETQYF. CDR3 DNA: TGCAGCGTGATTCCCCGGACAGAGAGACAAGAGACCCAGTACTTC.

This clonotype appeared a single time. A read error is possible here, since a much larger clone lies one base away. This chain joins TRBV6-5 and TRBJ2-1, with a weak D call TRBD2 (6 bases). The germline V gene has CDR1 MNHEY and CDR2 SVGAGI. The CDR3 covers 16 residues. The CDR3, as DNA: TGTGCCAGCAGTTCCCCTGCGGGGAGCTCCTGCAATGAGCAGTTCTTC. Its protein product is CASSSPAGSSCNEQFF.

This CDR3 is CASSLGQGQETQYF. CDR3 DNA sequence: TGTGCCAGCAGCCTAGGACAGGGCCAAGAGACCCAGTACTTC. The chain recombines TRBV3-1 with TRBJ2-5; TRBD1 agrees at 8 bases. With V trimmed by 4 bases and J by 1 base, 2 bases remained unmatched. CDR1 is LGHDT and CDR2 is YNNKEL in the germline V gene (reference sequence). The CDR3 contains 14 residues.

This clonotype was found many times. The rearrangement joins TRBV28 to TRBJ2-1; D might be TRBD2 (5 bases). Germline V gene data show CDR1 as MDHEN and CDR2 as SYDVKM. CDR3 size: 12 residues. V was pared by 7 bases and J by 7 bases, with 11 bases between. CDR3 sequence: CASTLLGNEQFF. In nucleotides, the CDR3 is TGTGCCAGCACCCTACTAGGGAATGAGCAGTTCTTC.

This clonotype was recorded only once. The CDR3 does not close with the conserved phenylalanine or tryptophan, likely indicating a read error. The DNA is omitted, as the CDR3 cannot be located on it reliably, and the CDR3 follows TCRdb's listing. J is TRBJ1-1 and V is TRBV7-6; the table names TRBD1, a call not compared with the DNA. A total of 17 residues make up the CDR3, ends included. CDR1 and CDR2 (germline): SGHVS, FNYEAQ. The CDR3: CASTISGAVDSLTEAFL.

This clonotype occurred many times. The V call is TRBV7-8, the J call TRBJ1-2; maybe TRBD1 (5 bases). This CDR3 contains 18 residues. The ends were cut back, 5 bases at V and 0 bases at J, with 22 bases in the middle. Germline assignment: CDR1 SGHVS and CDR2 FQNEAQ. CDR3 residues: CASSQRRDAIRANYGYTF. CDR3 DNA sequence: TGTGCCAGCAGCCAGCGCCGGGACGCCATAAGAGCTAACTATGGCTACACCTTC.

This clonotype was seen repeatedly, ten times or more. The gene calls are TRBV7-2 and TRBJ1-1, with D uncertain. The CDR3 covers 12 residues. Germline V lookup: CDR1 SGHTA, CDR2 FQGNSA. V was clipped by 2 bases and J by 10 bases, with 11 bases between them. CDR3 bases: TGTGCCAGCAGCTTATTGGAGGGAAGAGCTTTCTTT. Its protein product is CASSLLEGRAFF.

The chain couples TRBV20-1 to TRBJ1-1, with 9 bases lining up with TRBD1. V gave up 5 bases and J gave up 3 bases; unmatched junction bases: 10. CDR3 size: 15 residues. Germline assignment: CDR1 DFQATT and CDR2 SNEGSKA (reference sequence). CDR3 DNA: TGCAGTGCTCGCTCTTCCGGGACAGGGTACACTGAAGCTTTCTTT. Its protein product is CSARSSGTGYTEAFF.

This clonotype was counted between two and nine times. The V call is TRBV12-3 or TRBV12-4, the J call TRBJ2-5; D is perhaps TRBD1 (5 bases). V was cut by 2 bases and J by 3 bases, with 10 bases left in between. The CDR3 length is 14 residues. The CDR3 protein is CASSLRGIEETQYF. The DNA of the CDR3 is TGTGCCAGCAGTTTAAGGGGTATCGAAGAGACCCAGTACTTC.

In its sample, this clonotype was seen many times. J is TRBJ2-3 and V is TRBV7-2; tentatively, D is TRBD1 (6 bases). Germline loops: CDR1 SGHTA, CDR2 FQGNSA. The CDR3 is 14 amino acids. V was cut by 4 bases and J by 4 bases, with 12 bases left in between. CDR3 region: CASSSGGSADTQYF. Written as DNA, the CDR3 is TGTGCCAGCAGCTCTGGGGGCTCGGCAGATACGCAGTATTTT.

This clonotype was seen repeatedly, ten times or more. The rearrangement links TRBV12-3 or TRBV12-4 to TRBJ2-3; no firm D call. The ends were cut back, 2 bases at V and 3 bases at J, with 6 bases in the middle. This CDR3 is built from 13 residues. The CDR3 bases are TGTGCCAGCAGTTTAACCGGAACAGATACGCAGTATTTT. It specifies CASSLTGTDTQYF.

This clonotype appeared a single time. The chain couples TRBV12-3 or TRBV12-4 to TRBJ1-1; 8 nucleotides line up with TRBD1. The CDR3 has 13 amino acids. Losses at the gene ends were 7 bases for V and 5 bases for J; bases not matched to a gene: 6. The CDR3, as DNA: TGTGCCAGCACCTGGACAGGGAGTACTGAAGCTTTCTTT. Translating gives CASTWTGSTEAFF.

This clonotype was seen more than once but under ten times. The chain combines TRBV7-9 with TRBJ2-1; D gene uncertain. Germline CDR1 is SEHNR and CDR2 is FQNEAQ (reference sequence). The length of the CDR3 is 12 residues. Trimming cost V 0 bases and J 11 bases, with 8 bases left between them. CDR3 in amino acids: CASSLAPTQQFF. For the CDR3, the DNA is TGTGCCAGCAGCTTAGCTCCGACTCAGCAGTTCTTC.

The rearrangement uses TRBV2 and TRBJ1-2; the D is unclear. This CDR3 is 14 amino acids long. Trimming removed 1 base from V and 0 bases from J, with 6 bases in between. CDR1 and CDR2 (germline): SNHLY, FYNNEI. The CDR3 region is CASSEEGTNYGYTF. In DNA form, the CDR3 reads TGTGCCAGCAGTGAAGAGGGCACTAACTATGGCTACACCTTC. Variable domain in full (rest from reference TRBV2 and TRBJ1-2): EPEVTQTPSHQVTQMGQEVILRCVPISNHLYFYWYRQILGQKVEFLVSFYNNEISEKSEIFDDQFSVERPDGSNFTLKIRSTKLEDSAMYFCASSEEGTNYGYTFGSGTRLTVV.

This clonotype has at least ten counts. The genes are TRBV19 and TRBJ1-1; maybe TRBD1 (5 bases). The V and J ends lost 7 bases and 3 bases respectively, with 18 bases between them. The CDR3 covers 15 residues. Germline lookup yields CDR1 LNHDA and CDR2 SQIVND (reference sequence). The CDR3 here is CASIPPAGADTEAFF. In DNA, the CDR3 is TGTGCCAGTATACCGCCAGCCGGGGCGGACACTGAAGCTTTCTTT.

The chain links TRBV6-1 to TRBJ2-7; TRBD2 aligns across 14 bases. Germline V gene lookup returns CDR1 MNHNS and CDR2 SASEGT. This CDR3 region has 13 residues. V gave up 5 bases and J gave up 11 bases; unmatched junction bases: 5. In nucleotides, the CDR3 is TGTGCCAGCAGTTTGGGACTAGCGGGGGCAAAGTACTTC. Its translation: CASSLGLAGAKYF.

This clonotype was recorded many times. This rearrangement joins TRBV6-1 to TRBJ2-3, with TRBD1 matching over 7 bases. After removal of 7 bases from V and 0 bases from J, the junction contained 10 bases not matched to a gene. The germline gives CDR1 MNHNS, CDR2 SASEGT. The CDR3 has 16 residues. The CDR3 spells CASNTRQGPSTDTQYF. The CDR3 DNA follows: TGTGCCAGCAATACGAGACAGGGACCTAGCACAGATACGCAGTATTTT.

This clonotype has more than one count but fewer than ten. The chain recombines TRBV27 with TRBJ1-1, with TRBD1 as a possible D gene (5 bases). V dropped 0 bases and J dropped 1 base, with 15 bases sitting between them. Germline V CDR1 and CDR2: MNHEY, SMNVEV (reference sequence). CDR3 length: 17 residues. CDR3 region: CASSLSPEDRPNTEAFF. CDR3 DNA: TGTGCCAGCAGTTTATCCCCCGAAGACAGACCGAACACTGAAGCTTTCTTT.

This clonotype was seen repeatedly, ten times or more. The V and J genes are TRBV27 and TRBJ2-4, with D possibly being TRBD1 (5 bases). From germline, CDR1 is MNHEY and CDR2 SMNVEV (reference sequence). Deletions cut 7 bases from V and 0 bases from J, with 19 bases between. CDR3 length equals 17 residues. The CDR3 sequence: CASTLTLRVRAKNIQYF. CDR3 bases: TGTGCCAGCACCCTTACACTCAGGGTTCGAGCCAAAAACATTCAGTACTTC.

This clonotype was found a few times. The chain joins TRBV7-9 to TRBJ1-1; no clear D. Between the trimmed V and J ends, which lost 1 base and 2 bases, there was a span of 11 bases. Germline V gene lookup returns CDR1 SEHNR and CDR2 FQNEAQ (reference sequence). There are 15 residues in the CDR3. CDR3 coding DNA: TGTGCCAGCAGCTTAGATGAGGGTTTTAACACTGAAGCTTTCTTT. It translates to CASSLDEGFNTEAFF.

The chain is built from TRBV6-1 and TRBJ1-4; D call uncertain. The length of the CDR3 is 12 residues. The ends were cut back, 6 bases at V and 11 bases at J, with 13 bases in the middle. CDR1 and CDR2 (germline): MNHNS, SASEGT. Written as DNA, the CDR3 is TGTGCCAGCAGCTATCGACTCGAGAAACTGTTTTTT. It codes for CASSYRLEKLFF.